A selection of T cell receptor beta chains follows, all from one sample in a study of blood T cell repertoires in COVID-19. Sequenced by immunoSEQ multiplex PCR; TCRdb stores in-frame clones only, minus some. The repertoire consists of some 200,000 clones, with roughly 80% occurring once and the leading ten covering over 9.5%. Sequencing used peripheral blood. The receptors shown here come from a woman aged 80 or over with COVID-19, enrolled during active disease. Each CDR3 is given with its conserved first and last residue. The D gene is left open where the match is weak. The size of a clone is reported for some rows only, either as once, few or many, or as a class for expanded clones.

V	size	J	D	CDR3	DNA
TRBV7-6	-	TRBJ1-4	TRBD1	CASGRGTVYEKLFF	TGTGCCAGCGGCAGGGGGACAGTCTATGAAAAACTGTTTTTT
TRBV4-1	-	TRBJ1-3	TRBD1	CASSRTGLAYTIYF	TGCGCCAGCAGCAGGACAGGGTTGGCCTACACCATATATTTT
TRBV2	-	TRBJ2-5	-	CASSRLTSKETQYF	TGTGCCAGCAGCCGACTAACCTCCAAGGAAACCCAGTACTTC
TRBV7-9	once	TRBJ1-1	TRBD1	CASSRQGGQAEAFF	TGTGCCAGCAGCCGACAGGGAGGTCAAGCTGAAGCTTTCTTT
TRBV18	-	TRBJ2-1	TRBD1	CASSLSTGGMDEQFF	TGTGCCAGCTCGCTATCGACAGGGGGCATGGATGAGCAGTTCTTC
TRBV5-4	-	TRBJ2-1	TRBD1	CASSLGGQGIFHEQFF	TGTGCCAGCAGCTTAGGGGGACAGGGGATTTTTCATGAGCAGTTCTTC
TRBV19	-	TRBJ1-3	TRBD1	CASRGLGTASGNTIYF	TGTGCCAGTAGAGGGCTAGGGACAGCCTCTGGAAACACCATATATTTT
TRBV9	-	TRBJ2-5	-	CASSPGLQETQYF	TGTGCCAGCAGCCCGGGACTTCAAGAGACCCAGTACTTC
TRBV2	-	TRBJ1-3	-	CASRGQYSGNTIYF	TGTGCCAGCAGAGGACAGTACTCTGGAAACACCATATATTTT
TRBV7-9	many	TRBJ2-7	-	CASSLSGSPYEQYF	TGTGCCAGCAGCTTATCGGGGTCCCCCTACGAGCAGTACTTC
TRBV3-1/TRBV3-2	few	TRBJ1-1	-	CASSQVGGNTEAFF	TGTGCCAGCAGCCAAGTGGGGGGGAACACTGAAGCTTTCTTT
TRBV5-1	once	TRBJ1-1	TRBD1	CASSGTGSVAEAFF	TGCGCCAGCAGCGGGACAGGGAGCGTGGCTGAAGCTTTCTTT
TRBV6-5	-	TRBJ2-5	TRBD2	CASVRPGGGETQYF	TGTGCCAGCGTCAGACCCGGGGGGGGAGAGACCCAGTACTTC
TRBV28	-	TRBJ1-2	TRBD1	CASCPGQRTSGYTF	TGTGCCAGCTGTCCGGGACAGCGGACATCCGGCTACACCTTC
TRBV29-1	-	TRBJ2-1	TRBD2	CSEAGGLHNEQFF	TGCAGCGAAGCGGGGGGGCTACACAATGAGCAGTTCTTC
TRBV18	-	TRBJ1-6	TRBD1	CASSPRDREDNSPLHF	TGTGCCAGCTCACCACGGGACAGGGAGGATAATTCACCCCTCCACTTT
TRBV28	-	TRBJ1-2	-	CASFPPGSSYGYTF	TGTGCCAGCTTCCCCCCGGGGTCCTCTTATGGCTACACCTTC
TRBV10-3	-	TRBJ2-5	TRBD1	CAISTRTGSKETQYF	TGTGCCATCAGTACTAGGACAGGATCCAAGGAGACCCAGTACTTC
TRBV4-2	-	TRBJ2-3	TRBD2	CASSQDLGGGGVADTQYF	TGTGCCAGCAGCCAAGATTTGGGTGGCGGGGGGGTTGCGGATACGCAGTATTTT
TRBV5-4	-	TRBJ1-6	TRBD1	CASSKGQAVHF	TGTGCCAGCAGCAAGGGACAGGCGGTCCACTTT
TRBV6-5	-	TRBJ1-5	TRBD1	CASTKDRDGQPQHF	TGTGCCAGCACTAAAGACAGGGATGGCCAGCCCCAGCATTTT
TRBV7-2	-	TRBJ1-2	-	CASSRLGGARGYTF	TGTGCCAGCTCCCGACTGGGGGGGGCGCGAGGCTACACCTTC
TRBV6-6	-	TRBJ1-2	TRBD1	CASSSPGQAIYGYTF	TGTGCCAGCAGTTCGCCGGGACAGGCGATCTATGGCTACACCTTC
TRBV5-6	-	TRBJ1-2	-	CASSRNTGLIYGYTF	TGTGCCAGCAGCCGGAATACAGGGCTCATTTATGGCTACACCTTC
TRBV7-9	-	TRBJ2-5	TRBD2	CASSFVLAGEPQETQYF	TGTGCCAGCAGCTTCGTACTAGCGGGGGAACCCCAAGAGACCCAGTACTTC
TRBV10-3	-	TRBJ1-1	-	CATRVQINTEAFF	TGTGCCACCCGGGTGCAGATCAACACTGAAGCTTTCTTT
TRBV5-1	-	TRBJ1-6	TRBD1	CASSLQAAGGNSPLHF	TGCGCCAGCAGCTTGCAAGCGGCAGGGGGCAATTCACCCCTCCACTTT
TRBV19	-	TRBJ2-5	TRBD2	CASSSTTSGGVYQETQYF	TGTGCCAGTAGTTCCACGACTAGCGGGGGGGTGTACCAAGAGACCCAGTACTTC
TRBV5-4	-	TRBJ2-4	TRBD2	CASSSGTGTSTDHIQYF	TGTGCCAGCAGCTCCGGAACCGGGACTAGCACCGACCACATTCAGTACTTC
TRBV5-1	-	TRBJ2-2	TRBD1	CASSLQGTGELFF	TGCGCCAGCAGCTTACAGGGGACCGGGGAGCTGTTTTTT
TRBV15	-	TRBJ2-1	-	CATSSGAGTRGEQFF	TGTGCCACCAGTAGTGGCGCTGGCACTCGAGGAGAGCAGTTCTTC
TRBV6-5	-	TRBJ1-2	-	CASSPLGAGLYGYTF	TGTGCCAGCAGTCCCCTAGGGGCGGGGCTCTATGGCTACACCTTC